These T cell receptor beta chains were read from a single sample in a study of T cell responses to AZD1222 COVID-19 vaccine. The table came from immunoSEQ multiplex PCR; TCRdb's copy has only in-frame clones and leaves some out. The sample shows tens of thousands of clones, roughly 87% of them seen only once. The material sequenced was peripheral blood, taken 28 days after the second AZD1222 dose. The origin of the receptors is an adult who received the AZD1222 COVID-19 vaccine. Each CDR3 is given with its conserved first and last residue. The D gene is left open where the match is weak. Size is stated for part of the rows, as once, few or many counts, or as a class when the clone is expanded.

len | j_gene | d_gene | abundance | v_gene | CDR3aa | CDR3nt
15 | TRBJ2-3 | - | - | TRBV11-1 | CASSPRTGSTDTQYF | TGTGCCAGCAGCCCCCGGACTGGAAGCACAGATACGCAGTATTTT
13 | TRBJ1-2 | - | once | TRBV6-5 | CASSYGSTSGYTF | TGTGCCAGCAGTTACGGCTCAACTTCGGGCTACACCTTC
11 | TRBJ2-5 | - | - | TRBV12-3/TRBV12-4 | CASSGGETQYF | TGTGCCAGCAGTGGGGGGGAGACCCAGTACTTC
14 | TRBJ2-3 | - | - | TRBV5-1 | CASSVGRATDTQYF | TGCGCCAGCAGCGTCGGCAGGGCTACAGATACGCAGTATTTT
14 | TRBJ1-2 | - | once | TRBV24-1 | CATSDSAQTYGYTF | TGTGCCACCAGTGATTCAGCCCAGACCTATGGCTACACCTTC
13 | TRBJ1-6 | - | - | TRBV30 | CAWNRQVDSPLHF | TGTGCCTGGAATAGGCAGGTCGATTCACCCCTCCACTTT
13 | TRBJ2-1 | - | once | TRBV5-6 | CASSWGVANEQFF | TGTGCCAGCAGTTGGGGCGTGGCGAATGAGCAGTTCTTC
12 | TRBJ2-3 | TRBD1 | - | TRBV7-9 | CASSPGGDTQYF | TGTGCCAGCAGCCCAGGGGGAGATACGCAGTATTTT
14 | TRBJ1-5 | - | - | TRBV6-2/TRBV6-3 | CASSYSTGRQPQHF | TGTGCCAGCAGTTACTCGACGGGCCGCCAGCCCCAGCATTTT
16 | TRBJ2-2 | TRBD2 | - | TRBV19 | CATSRASGMATGELFF | TGTGCCACCAGTAGGGCTAGCGGGATGGCCACCGGGGAGCTGTTTTTT
18 | TRBJ2-1 | - | - | TRBV7-9 | CASRTLDQRYNSYNEQFF | TGTGCCAGCAGAACCCTGGATCAGCGCTACAACTCCTACAATGAGCAGTTCTTC
16 | TRBJ2-6 | - | - | TRBV7-8 | CASSLVFPSGANVLTF | TGTGCCAGCAGCTTAGTATTTCCCTCTGGGGCCAACGTCCTGACTTTC
14 | TRBJ2-1 | TRBD1 | - | TRBV3-1/TRBV3-2 | CASRRDRGYNEQFF | TGTGCCAGCAGAAGGGACAGGGGATACAATGAGCAGTTCTTC
15 | TRBJ1-5 | - | few | TRBV6-4 | CASSPTAESNQPQHF | TGTGCCAGCAGCCCGACAGCGGAGAGCAATCAGCCCCAGCATTTT
14 | TRBJ2-2 | - | - | TRBV9 | CASSLVVGGGELFF | TGTGCCAGCAGTTTAGTAGTGGGTGGCGGGGAGCTGTTTTTT
12 | TRBJ2-5 | - | few | TRBV6-2/TRBV6-3 | CASSYPHKTQYF | TGTGCCAGCAGTTATCCCCACAAGACCCAGTACTTC
14 | TRBJ1-5 | - | - | TRBV4-1 | CASSQEGRNQPQHF | TGCGCCAGCAGCCAAGAAGGTCGGAATCAGCCCCAGCATTTT
14 | TRBJ2-6 | - | - | TRBV6-4 | CASSQISGANVLTF | TGTGCCAGCAGTCAAATCTCTGGGGCCAACGTCCTGACTTTC
12 | TRBJ1-5 | - | - | TRBV12-3/TRBV12-4 | CASSLIVQPQHF | TGTGCCAGCAGCCTTATTGTTCAGCCCCAGCATTTT
14 | TRBJ1-1 | - | once | TRBV11-2 | CASSLYLDGHEAFF | TGTGCCAGCAGCCTCTACCTAGACGGTCATGAAGCTTTCTTT
11 | TRBJ1-2 | - | - | TRBV28 | CASSSDLGYTF | TGTGCCAGCAGTTCAGATCTGGGCTACACCTTC
12 | TRBJ2-7 | - | - | TRBV7-9 | CASSLGRVEQYF | TGTGCCAGCAGCTTAGGACGCGTCGAGCAGTACTTC
13 | TRBJ1-5 | - | many | TRBV5-1 | CASSLEGLQPQHF | TGCGCCAGCAGCTTGGAAGGGTTGCAGCCCCAGCATTTT
14 | TRBJ2-7 | - | few | TRBV6-5 | CASSALQGPYEQYF | TGTGCCAGCAGCGCCCTGCAGGGACCCTACGAGCAGTACTTC
13 | TRBJ1-1 | - | - | TRBV9 | CASSVGVGIEAFF | TGTGCCAGCAGCGTAGGTGTAGGGATTGAAGCTTTCTTT
15 | TRBJ2-1 | TRBD2 | - | TRBV18 | CASSPGLAIRDEQFF | TGTGCCAGCTCACCAGGACTAGCAATTCGCGATGAGCAGTTCTTC